Presented here are 13 T cell receptor beta chains from one specimen sequenced in a study of shared clonotypes between healthy human individuals. The data were produced by immunoSEQ multiplex PCR, yet TCRdb's version contains in-frame clones alone and is incomplete. The sample lists 400,000 to 500,000 clones, around 80% seen once, with roughly 12% in the top ten. Sequences were obtained from PBMCs. Source of these receptors: a middle-aged woman in good health. Some clones in this sample may be carry-over from other donors' samples.

V usage is TRBV5-8 and J usage is TRBJ1-4, with 10 bases aligning to TRBD1. The CDR3 is 14 residues long. V was clipped by 4 bases and J by 4 bases; unmatched bases: 1. Germline V gene lookup returns CDR1 SGHTS and CDR2 YDEGEE. The CDR3 DNA reads TGTGCCAGCAGCGGACAGGGGGGTAATGAAAAACTGTTTTTT. As protein: CASSGQGGNEKLFF. Complete variable domain (other parts from reference TRBV5-8 and TRBJ1-4): EAGVTQSPTHLIKTRGQQATLRCSPISGHTSVYWYQQALGLGLQFLLWYDEGEERNRGNFPPRFSGRQFPNYSSELNVNALELEDSALYLCASSGQGGNEKLFFGSGTQLSVL.

This rearrangement joins TRBV11-1 to TRBJ2-7; D possibly matches TRBD1 or TRBD2 (5 bases each). This CDR3 has 15 amino acids. The V and J ends lost 2 bases and 2 bases respectively, with 13 bases between them. In germline, CDR1 is SGHAT, CDR2 FQDESV (reference sequence). CDR3 sequence reads: CASSLLGDQTYEQYF. The CDR3 DNA reads TGTGCCAGCAGCTTATTGGGGGATCAAACCTACGAGCAGTACTTC.

V usage is TRBV6-4 and J usage is TRBJ2-3; the D is unclear. The V and J ends lost 5 bases and 6 bases respectively, with 18 bases between them. Per germline, CDR1 MRHNA and CDR2 SNTAGT. The CDR3 runs 15 residues. In nucleotides, the CDR3 is TGTGCCAGCAGTCAACGTCCCGATTTTGGGGATACGCAGTATTTT. This codes for CASSQRPDFGDTQYF.

V usage is TRBV13 and J usage is TRBJ1-4; no reliable D call. Trimming took off 0 bases at V and 7 bases at J, with 6 bases between the two ends. The CDR3 loop spans 13 amino acids. CDR1 and CDR2 (germline): PRHDT, FYEKMQ (reference sequence). The CDR3 DNA is TGTGCCAGCAGCTTAGGACGGGGTGAAAAACTGTTTTTT. It is translated as CASSLGRGEKLFF.

The chain links TRBV6-5 to TRBJ2-7; TRBD1 agrees at 9 bases. The CDR3 is made up of 15 amino acids. V trimming: 0 bases; J trimming: 6 bases; junction bases outside the gene matches: 6. CDR1 and CDR2 from the germline V gene are MNHEY and SVGAGI. CDR3 amino acids: CASSYSGTGKGEQYF. CDR3 DNA: TGTGCCAGCAGTTACTCCGGGACAGGGAAGGGCGAGCAGTACTTC.

The chain combines TRBV4-3 with TRBJ1-4; unclear D gene. Germline V gene lookup returns CDR1 LGHNA and CDR2 YSLEER. V shed 0 bases and J shed 7 bases, with 12 bases lying between them. The length of the CDR3 is 15 residues. CDR3 amino acids: CASSQEPGIGEKLFF. The CDR3 DNA is TGCGCCAGCAGCCAAGAACCGGGGATTGGTGAAAAACTGTTTTTT.

The chain carries TRBV6-6 and TRBJ2-1, with 8 nucleotides matching TRBD1. From germline, CDR1 is MNHNY and CDR2 SVGAGI (reference sequence). Germline trimming cut 2 bases from V and 0 bases from J; bases unmatched to any gene: 3. The CDR3 loop spans 16 amino acids. The CDR3 loop reads CASSYGQGSSYNEQFF. The DNA of the CDR3 is TGTGCCAGCAGTTACGGACAGGGTAGCTCCTACAATGAGCAGTTCTTC.

The chain uses TRBV10-3 and TRBJ1-4; the D gene is possibly TRBD1 (5 bases). The germline V and J ends were trimmed by 10 bases and 0 bases, with 18 bases remaining between them. CDR1 and CDR2 (germline): ENHRY, SYGVKD. The length of the CDR3 is 16 residues. The CDR3 region has the DNA TGTGCCACATCCCGGGGCCAACCTGCAACTAATGAAAAACTGTTTTTT. Protein: CATSRGQPATNEKLFF.

In this sample, this clone turned up many times. The chain recombines TRBV15 with TRBJ1-5; no reliable D call. CDR3 size: 13 residues. With 6 bases removed from V and 6 bases from J, the gap between germline ends came to 12 bases. Germline V gene lookup returns CDR1 LNHNV and CDR2 YYDKDF (reference sequence). The CDR3 DNA reads TGTGCCACCAGGGGCAGTTCCACTCAGCCCCAGCATTTT. It specifies CATRGSSTQPQHF.

The V gene is TRBV6-5, the J gene TRBJ1-2; perhaps TRBD1 as D (5 bases). The CDR3 runs 12 residues. The germline V and J ends were trimmed by 7 bases and 8 bases, with 14 bases remaining between them. Germline CDR1 reads MNHEY; CDR2 reads SVGAGI. CDR3 loop: CASTPGGGGYTF. In DNA, the CDR3 is TGTGCCAGCACCCCAGGCGGGGGGGGCTACACCTTC.

This clone was detected a few times. J is TRBJ2-7 and V is TRBV19, with TRBD1 matching over 7 bases. The CDR3 consists of 13 residues. J lost 7 bases, V lost 7 bases, and 10 bases had no gene match. CDR1 is LNHDA and CDR2 is SQIVND in the germline V gene (reference sequence). CDR3 DNA sequence: TGTGCCAGTAAAGGGCAGGGGGAATTTGAGCAGTACTTC. It encodes CASKGQGEFEQYF.

On this clone: Within the sample, other DNA sequences also encode this same CDR3. The chain employs TRBV28 and TRBJ1-5; D gene unclear. This CDR3 comprises 14 residues. Trimming cost V 2 bases and J 1 base, with 6 bases left between them. CDR1 and CDR2 from the germline V gene are MDHEN and SYDVKM. The CDR3 DNA sequence: TGTGCCAGCAGTTTAGGGCAGAGCAATCAGCCCCAGCATTTT. Translating gives CASSLGQSNQPQHF.

The CDR3 sequence: CASSQPGIREQYF. CDR3 DNA: TGCGCCAGCAGCCAACCTGGTATAAGGGAGCAGTACTTC. The chain has TRBV4-1 and TRBJ2-7; the D is unclear. Germline V gives CDR1 MGHRA, CDR2 YSYEKL. V gave up 2 bases and J gave up 7 bases, with 12 bases separating them. The CDR3 contains 13 residues.